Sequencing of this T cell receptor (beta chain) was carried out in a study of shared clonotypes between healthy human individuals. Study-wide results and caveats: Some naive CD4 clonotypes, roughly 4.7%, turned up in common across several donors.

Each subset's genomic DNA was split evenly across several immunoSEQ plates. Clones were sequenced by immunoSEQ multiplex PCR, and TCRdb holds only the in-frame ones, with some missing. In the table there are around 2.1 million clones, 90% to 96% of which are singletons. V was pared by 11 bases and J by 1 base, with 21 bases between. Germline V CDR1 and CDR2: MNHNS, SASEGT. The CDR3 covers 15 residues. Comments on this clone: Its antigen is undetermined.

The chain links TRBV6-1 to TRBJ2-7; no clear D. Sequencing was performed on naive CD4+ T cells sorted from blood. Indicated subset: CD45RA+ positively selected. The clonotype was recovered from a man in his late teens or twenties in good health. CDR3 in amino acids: CAAWPGSTTSYEQYF. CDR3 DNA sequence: TGTGCCGCGTGGCCAGGCTCAACAACTTCCTACGAGCAGTACTTC.